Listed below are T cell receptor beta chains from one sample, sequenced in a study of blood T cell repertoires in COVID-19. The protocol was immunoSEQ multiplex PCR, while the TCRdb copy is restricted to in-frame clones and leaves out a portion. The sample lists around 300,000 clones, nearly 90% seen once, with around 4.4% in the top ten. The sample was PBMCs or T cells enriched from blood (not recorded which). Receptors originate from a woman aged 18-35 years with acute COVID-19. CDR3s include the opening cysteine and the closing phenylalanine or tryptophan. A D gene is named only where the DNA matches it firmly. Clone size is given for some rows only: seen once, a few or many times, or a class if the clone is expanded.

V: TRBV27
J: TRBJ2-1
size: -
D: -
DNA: TGTGCCAGCAGTTTAGGGGGGTCCCCGAATGAGCAGTTCTTC
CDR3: CASSLGGSPNEQFF

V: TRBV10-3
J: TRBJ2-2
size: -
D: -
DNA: TGTGCCATCAGTGAGAAAGTGAGCGGGCACACCGGGGAGCTGTTTTTT
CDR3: CAISEKVSGHTGELFF

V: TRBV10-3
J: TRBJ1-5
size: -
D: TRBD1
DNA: TGTGCCATCAGTGCGACAGGGGATCAGCCCCAGCATTTT
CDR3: CAISATGDQPQHF

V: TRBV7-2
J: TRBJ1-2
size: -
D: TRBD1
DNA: TGTGCCAGCAGCTTAGTGGGACAGGGACTGCCCTATGGCTACACCTTC
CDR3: CASSLVGQGLPYGYTF

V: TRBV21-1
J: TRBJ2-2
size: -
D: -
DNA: TGTGCCAGCAGCACACGATTGGGACAGGGGGCGCATACAGAGGTGACCGGGGAGCTGTTTTTT
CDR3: CASSTRLGQGAHTEVTGELFF

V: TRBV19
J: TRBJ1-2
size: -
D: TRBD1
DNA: TGTGCCAGTAGCCCTGGACAGGGGTGGGCTGGCTACACCTTC
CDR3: CASSPGQGWAGYTF

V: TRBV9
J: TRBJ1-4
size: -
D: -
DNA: TGTGCCAGCAGCCTGGAAGGGGCTGGTGAAAAACTGTTTTTT
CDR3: CASSLEGAGEKLFF

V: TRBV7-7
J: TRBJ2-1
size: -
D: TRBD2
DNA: TGTGCTAGCAGCCCCCCCGGGACTAGCATCAATGAGCAGTTCTTC
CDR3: CASSPPGTSINEQFF

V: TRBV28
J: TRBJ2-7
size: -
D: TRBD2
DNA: TGTGCCAGCAGTAGGCCCACTAGCGGGCCCCCCGGAGGAGTCTACGAGCAGTACTTC
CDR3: CASSRPTSGPPGGVYEQYF

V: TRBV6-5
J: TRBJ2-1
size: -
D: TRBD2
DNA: TGTGCCAGCAGAGCTACTAGCGGGAGTTTTAGGGAGCAGTTCTTC
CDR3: CASRATSGSFREQFF

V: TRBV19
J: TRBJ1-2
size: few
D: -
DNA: TGTGCCAGTAGTCCCGCGACGGACTCCTATGGCTACACCTTC
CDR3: CASSPATDSYGYTF

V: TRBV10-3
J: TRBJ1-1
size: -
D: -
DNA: TGTGCCATCAGGGGAGACGAGAACACTGAAGCTTTCTTT
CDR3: CAIRGDENTEAFF

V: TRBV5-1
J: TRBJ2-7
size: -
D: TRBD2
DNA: TGCGCCAGCAGCTCAGGGACTAGCGGGAGAATCGACGAGCAGTACTTC
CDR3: CASSSGTSGRIDEQYF

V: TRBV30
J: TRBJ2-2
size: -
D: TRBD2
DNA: TGTGCCTGGAGGAAAAGCGGGAAAGGCGACACCGGGGAGCTGTTTTTT
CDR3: CAWRKSGKGDTGELFF

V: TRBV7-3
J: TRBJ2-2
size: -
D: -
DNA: TGTGCCAGCAGCCTCCCAGTTGGAGACACCGGGGAGCTGTTTTTT
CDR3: CASSLPVGDTGELFF

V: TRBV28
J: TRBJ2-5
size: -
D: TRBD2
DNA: TGTGCCAGCAGTTTCCGCGGGAGGTCCCAAGAGACCCAGTACTTC
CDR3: CASSFRGRSQETQYF

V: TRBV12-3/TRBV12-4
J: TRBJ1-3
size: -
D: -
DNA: TGTGCCGGGCGGGTTTCAAACACCATATATTTT
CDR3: CAGRVSNTIYF

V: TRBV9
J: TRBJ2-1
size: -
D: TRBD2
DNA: TGTGCCAGCAGCATCCTAGCGGGAGTTAACAATGAGCAGTTCTTC
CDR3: CASSILAGVNNEQFF

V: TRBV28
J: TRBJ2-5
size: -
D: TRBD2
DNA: TGTGCCAGCAGCCCCGGGACTAGCGAACAAGAGACCCAGTACTTC
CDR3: CASSPGTSEQETQYF

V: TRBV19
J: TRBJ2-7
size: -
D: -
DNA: TGTGCCAGTAGTATAGTCTGGCAGGGAAATAACGAGCAGTACTTC
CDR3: CASSIVWQGNNEQYF

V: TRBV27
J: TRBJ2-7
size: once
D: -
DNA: TGTGCCAGCAGTTTATCCGCGGTTCCGGGACAAGATCTGCAGTACTTC
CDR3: CASSLSAVPGQDLQYF

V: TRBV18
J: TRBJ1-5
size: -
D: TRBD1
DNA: TGTGCCAGCTCAGGAATGCAGGGGGAGGATCAGCCCCAGCATTTT
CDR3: CASSGMQGEDQPQHF

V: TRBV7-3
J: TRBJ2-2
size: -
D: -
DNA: TGTGCCAGCAGCTTAAACAGGGTATCCACCGGGGAGCTGTTTTTT
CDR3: CASSLNRVSTGELFF

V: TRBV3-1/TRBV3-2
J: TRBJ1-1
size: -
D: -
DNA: TGTGCCAGCAGCCAAGACAGGGGCACTGAAGCTTTCTTT
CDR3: CASSQDRGTEAFF

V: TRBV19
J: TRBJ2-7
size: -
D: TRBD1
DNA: TGTGCCAGTAGTCGGACAGGGGTAAAGAGGTCCTACGAGCAGTACTTC
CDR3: CASSRTGVKRSYEQYF

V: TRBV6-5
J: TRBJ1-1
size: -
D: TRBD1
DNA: TGTGCCAGCAGCTGGACAGGGAAAGTTACTGAAGCTTTCTTT
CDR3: CASSWTGKVTEAFF

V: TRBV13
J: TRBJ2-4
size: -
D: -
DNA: TGTGCCAGCAGCTTAGAGCCCTTCAAAAACATTCAGTACTTC
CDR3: CASSLEPFKNIQYF

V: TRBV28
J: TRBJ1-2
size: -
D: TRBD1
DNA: TGTGCCAGCAGACGACAGGGCGGCTATGGCTACACCTTC
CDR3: CASRRQGGYGYTF

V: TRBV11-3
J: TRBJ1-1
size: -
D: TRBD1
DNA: TGTGCCAGCAGCTTAATACAGGGGGACACTGAAGCTTTCTTT
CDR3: CASSLIQGDTEAFF

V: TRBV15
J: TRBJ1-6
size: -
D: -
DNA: TGTGCCACCAGCACCGATGACAGGTTAGGGAATTCACCCCTCCACTTT
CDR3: CATSTDDRLGNSPLHF

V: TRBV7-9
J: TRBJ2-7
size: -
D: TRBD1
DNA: TGTGCCAGCAGTAGGGCAGGGGGCTCCGAGCAGTACTTC
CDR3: CASSRAGGSEQYF

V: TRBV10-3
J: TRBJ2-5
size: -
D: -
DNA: TGTGCCATCAGTGAGTCGTTCAGGCAAGAGACCCAGTACTTC
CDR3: CAISESFRQETQYF

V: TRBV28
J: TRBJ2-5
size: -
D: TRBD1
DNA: TGTGCCAGCAGTTTTGGGGACAGCGCCAACCAAGAGACCCAGTACTTC
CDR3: CASSFGDSANQETQYF

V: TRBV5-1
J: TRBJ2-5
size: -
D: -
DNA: TGCGCCAGCAGCTTGGGTGAGGGACAAGAGACCCAGTACTTC
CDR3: CASSLGEGQETQYF

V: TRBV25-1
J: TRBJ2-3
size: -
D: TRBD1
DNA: TGTGCCAGCAGTGAAGGGACAGGGGGACGGGATACGCAGTATTTT
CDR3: CASSEGTGGRDTQYF

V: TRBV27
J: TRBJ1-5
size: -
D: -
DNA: TGTGCCAGCAGTTTATCGTTTCAGGGTAGGCATCAGCCCCAGCATTTT
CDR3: CASSLSFQGRHQPQHF

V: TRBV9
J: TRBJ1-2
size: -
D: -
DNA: TGTGCCAGCAGCGTAGGCCCTGGACAGTCGGGTGGCTACACCTTC
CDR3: CASSVGPGQSGGYTF

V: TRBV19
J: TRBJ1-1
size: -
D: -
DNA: TGTGCCAGTGGGCTTGCGAACACTGAAGCTTTCTTT
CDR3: CASGLANTEAFF

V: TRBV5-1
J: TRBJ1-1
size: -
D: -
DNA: TGCGCCAGCAGCTTGGAGGGGGCTGAAGCTTTCTTT
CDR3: CASSLEGAEAFF

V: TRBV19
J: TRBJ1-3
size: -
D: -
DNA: TGTGCCAGTACCCAGGGGACGGCTGGAAACACCATATATTTT
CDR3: CASTQGTAGNTIYF

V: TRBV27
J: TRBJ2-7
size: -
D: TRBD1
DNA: TGTGCCAGCCCGGGGACAGGTCAACCCTACGAGCAGTACTTC
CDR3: CASPGTGQPYEQYF

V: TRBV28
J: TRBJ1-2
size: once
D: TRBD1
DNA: TGTGCCAGCACCACGACAGGGGGATTGGGTGGCTACACCTTC
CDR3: CASTTTGGLGGYTF

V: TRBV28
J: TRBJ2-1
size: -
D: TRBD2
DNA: TGTGCCAGCAGTTCGCCGGCTAGCGGTTACAATGAGCAGTTCTTC
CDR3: CASSSPASGYNEQFF

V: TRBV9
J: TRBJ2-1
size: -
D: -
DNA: TGTGCCAGCAGCGCTAATAGTAATGAGCAGTTCTTC
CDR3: CASSANSNEQFF

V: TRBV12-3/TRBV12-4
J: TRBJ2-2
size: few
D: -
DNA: TGTGCCAGCAGGGCCACCGGGGAGCTGTTTTTT
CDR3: CASRATGELFF

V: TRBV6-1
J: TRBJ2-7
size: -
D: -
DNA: TGTGCCAGCAGTGAAAAAGGGGCAGGGGCCCTCTACGAGCAGTACTTC
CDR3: CASSEKGAGALYEQYF

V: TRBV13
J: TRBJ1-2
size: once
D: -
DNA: TGTGCCAGCAGCACCCGCAGCAGGGGCTCCAGGGGCTACACCTTC
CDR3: CASSTRSRGSRGYTF

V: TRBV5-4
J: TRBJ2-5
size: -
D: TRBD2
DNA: TGTGCCAGCAGCTTGTCCAGCGGGAACCACCAAGAGACCCAGTACTTC
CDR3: CASSLSSGNHQETQYF

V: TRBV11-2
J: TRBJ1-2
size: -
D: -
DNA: TGTGCCAGCACCCAGAACCCGACGGGGAGTGGCTACACCTTC
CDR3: CASTQNPTGSGYTF

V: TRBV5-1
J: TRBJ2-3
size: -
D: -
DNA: TGCGCCAGCAGCTTGGGACAGTCTACAGATACGCAGTATTTT
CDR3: CASSLGQSTDTQYF

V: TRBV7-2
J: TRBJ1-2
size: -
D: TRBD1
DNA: TGTGCCAGCAGCCTATCCGGCGGACAGGGCTATGGCTACACCTTC
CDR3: CASSLSGGQGYGYTF